This TCR beta chain was profiled in a study of blood T cells in healthy people across ages. Findings and limits, study-wide: Higher diversity and more naive CD4+ cells were features of long-lived donors, compared to aged donors. Estimates drawn from one million T cells were deemed to understate diversity. The CMV status of each donor remained undetermined, and this could have confounded shifts in expanded clonotypes.

There are many counts of this clonotype. Its specificity is not known. Donors were healthy Caucasian individuals from Russia aged about 6 to 90. A second PCR of 7 to 11 cycles used a sample-barcoded 5' primer and a J-beta primer mix. MiXCR, run by TCRdb on the 5' RACE reads, gives a single entry per CDR3 protein. The sample has a few hundred thousand distinct CDR3 sequences; over 45% are singletons. Germline values: CDR1 SNHLY, CDR2 FYNNEI. The V gene lost 6 bases and the J gene lost 1 base, with 9 bases spanning the gap. This CDR3 comprises 13 residues. Sequencing used blood. This chain links TRBV2 with TRBJ1-1, with D perhaps matching TRBD1 (5 bases). The TCR comes from a man aged 55 to 70 in good health. CDR3 bases: TGTGCCAGCAGATATGGGACGAACACTGAAGCTTTCTTT. Translated, it gives CASRYGTNTEAFF.